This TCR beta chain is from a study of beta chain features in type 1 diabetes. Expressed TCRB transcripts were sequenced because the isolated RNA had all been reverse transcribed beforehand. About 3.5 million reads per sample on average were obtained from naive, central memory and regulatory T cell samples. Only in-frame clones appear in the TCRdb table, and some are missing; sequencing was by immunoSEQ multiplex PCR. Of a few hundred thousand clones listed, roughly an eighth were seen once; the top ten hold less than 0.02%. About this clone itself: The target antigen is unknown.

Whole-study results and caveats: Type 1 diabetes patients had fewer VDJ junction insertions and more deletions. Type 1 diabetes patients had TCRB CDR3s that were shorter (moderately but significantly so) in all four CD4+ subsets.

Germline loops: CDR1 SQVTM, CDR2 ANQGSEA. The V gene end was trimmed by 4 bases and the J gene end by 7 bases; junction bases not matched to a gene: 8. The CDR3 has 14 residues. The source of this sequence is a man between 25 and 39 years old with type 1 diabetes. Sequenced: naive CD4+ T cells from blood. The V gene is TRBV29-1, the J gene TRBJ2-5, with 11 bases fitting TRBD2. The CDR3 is CSVAAGTSGLTQYF. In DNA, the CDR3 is TGCAGCGTTGCAGCCGGGACTAGCGGACTGACCCAGTACTTC.